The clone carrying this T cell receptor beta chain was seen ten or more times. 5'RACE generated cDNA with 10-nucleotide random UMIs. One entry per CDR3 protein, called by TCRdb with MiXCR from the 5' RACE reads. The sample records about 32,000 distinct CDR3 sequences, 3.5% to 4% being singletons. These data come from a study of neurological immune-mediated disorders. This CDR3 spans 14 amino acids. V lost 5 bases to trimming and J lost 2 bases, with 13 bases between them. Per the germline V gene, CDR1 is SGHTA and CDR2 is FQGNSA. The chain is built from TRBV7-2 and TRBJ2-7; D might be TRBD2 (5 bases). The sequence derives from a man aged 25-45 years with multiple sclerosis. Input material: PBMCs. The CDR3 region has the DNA TGTGCCAGCAGCCCCCGGGGAGCTACCTACGAGCAGTACTTC. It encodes CASSPRGATYEQYF.